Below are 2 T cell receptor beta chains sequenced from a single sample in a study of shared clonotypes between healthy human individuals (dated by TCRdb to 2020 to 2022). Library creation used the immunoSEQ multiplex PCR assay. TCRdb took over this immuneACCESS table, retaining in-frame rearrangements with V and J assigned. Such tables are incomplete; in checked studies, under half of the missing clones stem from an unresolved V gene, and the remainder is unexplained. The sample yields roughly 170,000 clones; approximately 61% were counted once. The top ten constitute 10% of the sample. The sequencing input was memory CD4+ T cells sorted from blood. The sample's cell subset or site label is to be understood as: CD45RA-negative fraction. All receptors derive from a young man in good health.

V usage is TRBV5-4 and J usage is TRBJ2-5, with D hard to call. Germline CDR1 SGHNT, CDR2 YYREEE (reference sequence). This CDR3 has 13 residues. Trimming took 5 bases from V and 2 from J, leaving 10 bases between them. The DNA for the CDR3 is TGTGCCAGCAGGAATCAGCAGCAAGAGACCCAGTACTTC. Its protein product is CASRNQQQETQYF.

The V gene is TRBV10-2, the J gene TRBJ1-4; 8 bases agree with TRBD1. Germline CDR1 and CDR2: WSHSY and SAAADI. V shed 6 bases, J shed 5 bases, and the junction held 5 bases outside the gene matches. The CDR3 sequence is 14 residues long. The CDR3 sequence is CASSRQGKNEKLFF. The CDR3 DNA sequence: TGCGCCAGCAGCAGACAGGGGAAAAATGAAAAACTGTTTTTT.